This T cell receptor (beta chain) was captured in a study of blood T cell repertoires in COVID-19. Repertoires were generated with immunoSEQ multiplex PCR, while TCRdb's copy carries only in-frame clones and drops some. The data contain around 700,000 clones, about nine tenths of them singletons. V was shortened by 8 bases and J by 3 bases, with 16 bases between the two germline ends. The CDR3 totals 14 residues. From germline, CDR1 is MDHEN and CDR2 SYDVKM. The sample taken for sequencing was peripheral blood. The chain carries TRBV28 and TRBJ1-2; perhaps TRBD1 as D (6 bases). The source is a woman between 18 and 29 years old with acute or convalescent COVID-19. The CDR3 loop reads CASGPTGPDYGYTF. For the CDR3, the DNA is TGTGCCAGCGGCCCTACAGGGCCGGACTATGGCTACACCTTC.